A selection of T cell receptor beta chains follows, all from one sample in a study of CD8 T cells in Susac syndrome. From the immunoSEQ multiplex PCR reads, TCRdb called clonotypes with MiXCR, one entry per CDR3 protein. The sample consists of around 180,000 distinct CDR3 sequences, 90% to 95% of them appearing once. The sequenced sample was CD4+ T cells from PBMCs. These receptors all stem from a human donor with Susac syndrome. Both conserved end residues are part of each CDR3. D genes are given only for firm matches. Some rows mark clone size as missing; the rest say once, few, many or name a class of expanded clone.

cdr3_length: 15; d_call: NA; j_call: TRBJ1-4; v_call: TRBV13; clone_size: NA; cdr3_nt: TGTGCCAGCAGCTTAGGAAGGCGAAGGGACGAAAAACTGTTTTTT; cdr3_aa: CASSLGRRRDEKLFF
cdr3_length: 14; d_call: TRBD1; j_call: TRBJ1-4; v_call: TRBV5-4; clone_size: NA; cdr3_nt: TGTGCCAGCAGCCCGGACAGGGCGAATGAAAAACTGTTTTTT; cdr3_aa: CASSPDRANEKLFF
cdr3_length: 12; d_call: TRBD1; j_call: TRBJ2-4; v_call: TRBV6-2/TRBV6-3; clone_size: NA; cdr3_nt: TGTGCCAGCGGACAGGGTGGGGACATTCAGTACTTC; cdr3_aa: CASGQGGDIQYF
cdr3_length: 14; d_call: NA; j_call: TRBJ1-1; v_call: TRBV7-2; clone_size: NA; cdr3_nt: TGTGCCAGCAGCCCAAGCCTTGTAGAGGGCAGGGCTTTCTTT; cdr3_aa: CASSPSLVEGRAFF
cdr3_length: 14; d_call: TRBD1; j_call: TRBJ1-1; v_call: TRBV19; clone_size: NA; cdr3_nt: TGTGCCAGTAGTATGGGACAGGGGAACACTGAAGCTTTCTTT; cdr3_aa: CASSMGQGNTEAFF
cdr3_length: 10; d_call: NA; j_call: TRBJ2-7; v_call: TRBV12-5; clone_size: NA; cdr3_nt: TGTGCTAGTGGGGACTACGAGCAGTACTTC; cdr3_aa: CASGDYEQYF
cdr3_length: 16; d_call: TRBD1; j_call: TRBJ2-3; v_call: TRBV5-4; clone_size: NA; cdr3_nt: TGTGCCAGCAGCCGGGACAGCGACTCTAGTTCAGATACGCAGTATTTT; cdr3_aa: CASSRDSDSSSDTQYF
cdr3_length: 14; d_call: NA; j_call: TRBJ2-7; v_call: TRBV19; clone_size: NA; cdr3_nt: TGTGCCAGTAGTAGATTGGACACGCTGTACGAGCAGTACTTC; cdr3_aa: CASSRLDTLYEQYF
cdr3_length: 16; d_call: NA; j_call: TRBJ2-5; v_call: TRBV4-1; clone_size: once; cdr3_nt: TGCGCCAGCAGCCCTCTCCAAGTCGGGGCAGGAGAGACCCAGTACTTC; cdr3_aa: CASSPLQVGAGETQYF
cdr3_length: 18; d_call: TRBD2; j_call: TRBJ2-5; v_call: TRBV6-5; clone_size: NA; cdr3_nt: TGTGCCAGCAGTTACGCAACGGGGGAAGTAGCGGGCCAAGAGACCCAGTACTTC; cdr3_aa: CASSYATGEVAGQETQYF
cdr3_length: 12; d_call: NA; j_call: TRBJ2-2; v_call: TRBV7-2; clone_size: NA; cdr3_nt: TGTGCCAGCAGCTCGTTGCCCGGGGAGCTGTTTTTT; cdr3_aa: CASSSLPGELFF
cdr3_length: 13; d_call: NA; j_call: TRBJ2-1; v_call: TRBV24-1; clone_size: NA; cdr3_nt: TGTGCCACCAGTGAGTCAGGGTATTCGGAGCAGTTCTTC; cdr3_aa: CATSESGYSEQFF
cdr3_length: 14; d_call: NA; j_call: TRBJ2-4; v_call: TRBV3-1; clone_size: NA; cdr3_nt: TGTGCCAGCAGCCAAGCCCTAGCCAAAAACATTCAGTACTTC; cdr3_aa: CASSQALAKNIQYF
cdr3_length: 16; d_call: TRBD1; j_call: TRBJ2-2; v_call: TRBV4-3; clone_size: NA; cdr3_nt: TGCGCCAGCAGCCAGGGGACAGGGAAATCGGCCGGGGAGCTGTTTTTT; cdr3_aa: CASSQGTGKSAGELFF
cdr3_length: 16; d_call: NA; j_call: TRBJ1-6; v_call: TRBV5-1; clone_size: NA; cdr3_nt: TGCGCCAGCAGTTTGGACGCTAGCTCCTATAATTCACCCCTCCACTTT; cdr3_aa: CASSLDASSYNSPLHF
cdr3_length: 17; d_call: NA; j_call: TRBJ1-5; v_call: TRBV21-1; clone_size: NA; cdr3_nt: TGTGCCAGCAGCCAATCAAGGAGGGGGTCTAGTAATCAGCCCCAGCATTTT; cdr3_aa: CASSQSRRGSSNQPQHF
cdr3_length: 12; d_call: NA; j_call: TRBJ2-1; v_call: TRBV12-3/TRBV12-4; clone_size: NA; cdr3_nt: TGTGCCAGCAGTTTAAGGCTATCTGAGCAGTTCTTC; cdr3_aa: CASSLRLSEQFF
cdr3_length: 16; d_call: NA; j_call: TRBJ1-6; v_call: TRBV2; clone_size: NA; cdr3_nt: TGTGCCAGCAGTGAACTGGGGTCCGGTCAGAATTCACCCCTCCACTTT; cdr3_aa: CASSELGSGQNSPLHF
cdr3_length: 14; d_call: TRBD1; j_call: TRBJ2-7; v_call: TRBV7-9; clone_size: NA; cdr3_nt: TGTGCCAGCACCGATACGGGACAGGGTTTCGAGCAGTACTTC; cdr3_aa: CASTDTGQGFEQYF
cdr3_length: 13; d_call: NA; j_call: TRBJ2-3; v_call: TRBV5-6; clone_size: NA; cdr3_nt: TGTGCCGGGGGACTCTCTAGCACAGATACGCAGTATTTT; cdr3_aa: CAGGLSSTDTQYF
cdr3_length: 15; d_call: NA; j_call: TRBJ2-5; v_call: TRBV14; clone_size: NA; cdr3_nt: TGTGCCAGCAGCCTAAGGGACAAGTACCAAGAGACCCAGTACTTC; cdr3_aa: CASSLRDKYQETQYF
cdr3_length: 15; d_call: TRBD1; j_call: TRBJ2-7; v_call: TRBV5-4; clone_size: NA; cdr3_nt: TGTGCCAGCAGCACAGGTAGACAGGGTGTTCACGAGCAGTACTTC; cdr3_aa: CASSTGRQGVHEQYF
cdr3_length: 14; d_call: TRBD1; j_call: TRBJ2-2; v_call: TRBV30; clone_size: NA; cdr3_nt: TGTGCCTGGAGTAACAGGGGGAACACCGGGGAGCTGTTTTTT; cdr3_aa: CAWSNRGNTGELFF
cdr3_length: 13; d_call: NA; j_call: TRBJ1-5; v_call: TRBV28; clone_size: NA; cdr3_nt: TGTGCCAGCCGGCCGGGGGTCAATCAGCCCCAGCATTTT; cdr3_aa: CASRPGVNQPQHF
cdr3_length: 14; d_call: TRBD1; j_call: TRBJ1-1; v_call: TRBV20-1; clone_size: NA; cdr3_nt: TGCAGTGCTAGAGTCAACAGGGGAGACACTGAAGCTTTCTTT; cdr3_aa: CSARVNRGDTEAFF
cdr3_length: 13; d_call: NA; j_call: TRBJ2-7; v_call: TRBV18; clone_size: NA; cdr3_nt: TGTGCCAGCTCACCCCCAGGTCTTAACGAGCAGTACTTC; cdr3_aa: CASSPPGLNEQYF
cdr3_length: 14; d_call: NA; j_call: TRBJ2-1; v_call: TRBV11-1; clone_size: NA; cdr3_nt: TGTGCCAGCAGCTTAGCGGGGCACTACAATGAGCAGTTCTTC; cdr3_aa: CASSLAGHYNEQFF
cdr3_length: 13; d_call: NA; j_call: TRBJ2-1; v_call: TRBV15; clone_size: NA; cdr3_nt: TGTGCCACTGGGCTCCTCCCGGGCGGTGAGCAGTTCTTC; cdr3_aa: CATGLLPGGEQFF
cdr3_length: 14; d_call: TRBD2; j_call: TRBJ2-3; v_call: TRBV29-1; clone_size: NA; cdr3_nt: TGCAGCGTGACCGGGACTAGCGGGGGAGATACGCAGTATTTT; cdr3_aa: CSVTGTSGGDTQYF
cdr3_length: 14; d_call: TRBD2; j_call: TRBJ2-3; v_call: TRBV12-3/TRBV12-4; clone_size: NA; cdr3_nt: TGTGCCAGCAGTATAGCGGGGGGATCAGATACGCAGTATTTT; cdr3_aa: CASSIAGGSDTQYF
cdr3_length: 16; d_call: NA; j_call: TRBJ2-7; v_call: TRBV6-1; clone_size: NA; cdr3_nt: TGTGCCAGCAGTGAAGCGCTTGACAGGTTTTCCTACGAGCAGTACTTC; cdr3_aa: CASSEALDRFSYEQYF
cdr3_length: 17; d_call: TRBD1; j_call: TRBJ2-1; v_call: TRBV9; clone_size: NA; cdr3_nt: TGTGCCAGCAGCTCTAAGGGGGACAGGTCCTCACACAATGAGCAGTTCTTC; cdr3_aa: CASSSKGDRSSHNEQFF
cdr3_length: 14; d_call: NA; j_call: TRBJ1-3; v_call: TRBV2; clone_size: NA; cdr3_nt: TGTGCCAGCAGGCCGGGACACTCTGGAAACACCATATATTTT; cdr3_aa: CASRPGHSGNTIYF
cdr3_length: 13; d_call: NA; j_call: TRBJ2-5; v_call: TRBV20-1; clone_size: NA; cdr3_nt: TGCAGTGCTAGTGGTCGGGGAGGAGAGACCCAGTACTTC; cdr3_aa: CSASGRGGETQYF
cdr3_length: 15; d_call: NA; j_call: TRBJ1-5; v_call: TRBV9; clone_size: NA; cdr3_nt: TGTGCCAGCAGCCCCCGGAGAGATAGCAATCAGCCCCAGCATTTT; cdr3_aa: CASSPRRDSNQPQHF
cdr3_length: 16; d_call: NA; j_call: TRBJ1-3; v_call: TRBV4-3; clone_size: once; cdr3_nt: TGCGCCAGCAGCCAAGATGCGGACAGCTCTGGAAACACCATATATTTT; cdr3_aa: CASSQDADSSGNTIYF
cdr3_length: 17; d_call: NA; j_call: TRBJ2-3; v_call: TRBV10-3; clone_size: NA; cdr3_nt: TGTGCCATCAGTGAGTCGATGCGGCGCTCTAGCACAGATACGCAGTATTTT; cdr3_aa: CAISESMRRSSTDTQYF
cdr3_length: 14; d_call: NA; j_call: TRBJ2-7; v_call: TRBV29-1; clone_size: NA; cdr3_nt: TGCAGCGTTGGTAAGGATAGCTCCACGGGTGAGCAGTACTTC; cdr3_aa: CSVGKDSSTGEQYF
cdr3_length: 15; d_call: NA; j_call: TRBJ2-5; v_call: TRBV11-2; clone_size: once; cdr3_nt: TGTGCCAGCAGCTTAGAGGGGACGGCTCAAGAGACCCAGTACTTC; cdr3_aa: CASSLEGTAQETQYF
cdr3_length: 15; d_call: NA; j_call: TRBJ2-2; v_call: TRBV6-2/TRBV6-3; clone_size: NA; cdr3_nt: TGTGCCAGCAGTTACTCCAGGGTCGGTACCGGGGAGCTGTTTTTT; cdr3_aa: CASSYSRVGTGELFF
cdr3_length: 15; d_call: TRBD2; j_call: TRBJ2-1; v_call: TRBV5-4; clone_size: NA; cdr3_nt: TGTGCCAGCAGCCCGGGACTAGCGGTTTACAATGAGCAGTTCTTC; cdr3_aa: CASSPGLAVYNEQFF
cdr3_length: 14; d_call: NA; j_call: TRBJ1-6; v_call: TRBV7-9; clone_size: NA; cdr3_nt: TGTGCCAGCAGCTTCTCCGTACTTAATTCACCCCTCCACTTT; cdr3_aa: CASSFSVLNSPLHF